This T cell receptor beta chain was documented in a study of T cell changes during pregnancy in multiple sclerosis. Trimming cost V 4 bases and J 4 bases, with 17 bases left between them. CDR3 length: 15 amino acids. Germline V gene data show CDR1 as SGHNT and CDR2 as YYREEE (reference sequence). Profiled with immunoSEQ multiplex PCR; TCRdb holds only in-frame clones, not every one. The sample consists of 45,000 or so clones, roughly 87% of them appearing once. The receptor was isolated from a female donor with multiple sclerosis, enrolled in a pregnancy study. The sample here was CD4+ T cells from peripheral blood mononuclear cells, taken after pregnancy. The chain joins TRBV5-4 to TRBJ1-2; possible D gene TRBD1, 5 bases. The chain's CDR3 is CASSPGGAEPYGYTF. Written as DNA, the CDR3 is TGTGCCAGCAGCCCGGGGGGAGCTGAGCCCTATGGCTACACCTTC.